This T cell receptor (beta chain) was captured in a study of T-cell memory formation after mild COVID-19. Study details: TCR clusters were mostly confined to one donor each. General observations from the study: Of the contracting clones, CD4+ ones lay mainly in CM and EM, and CD8+ ones in EMRA.

Points on this clonotype: Antigen unknown.

A single record per CDR3 protein comes from TCRdb applying MiXCR to the 5' RACE reads. The table records roughly 190,000 distinct CDR3 sequences, about 18% of them present only once. The TCR was taken from an adult woman who had mild COVID-19 (a few samples of this study predate the infection). Cell type and time point are not known. Sequencing was performed on PBMCs or a T cell subset sorted from them (not recorded which).

CDR3 DNA sequence: TGTGCCAGCAGCCCAACCGGGACTAGTAGTAATGAGCAGTTCTTC. Translating gives CASSPTGTSSNEQFF. V and J are TRBV7-8 and TRBJ2-1, with 8 bases lining up with TRBD2. From germline, CDR1 is SGHVS and CDR2 FQNEAQ. The CDR3 contains 15 residues. J lost 7 bases, V lost 5 bases, and 10 bases had no gene match.